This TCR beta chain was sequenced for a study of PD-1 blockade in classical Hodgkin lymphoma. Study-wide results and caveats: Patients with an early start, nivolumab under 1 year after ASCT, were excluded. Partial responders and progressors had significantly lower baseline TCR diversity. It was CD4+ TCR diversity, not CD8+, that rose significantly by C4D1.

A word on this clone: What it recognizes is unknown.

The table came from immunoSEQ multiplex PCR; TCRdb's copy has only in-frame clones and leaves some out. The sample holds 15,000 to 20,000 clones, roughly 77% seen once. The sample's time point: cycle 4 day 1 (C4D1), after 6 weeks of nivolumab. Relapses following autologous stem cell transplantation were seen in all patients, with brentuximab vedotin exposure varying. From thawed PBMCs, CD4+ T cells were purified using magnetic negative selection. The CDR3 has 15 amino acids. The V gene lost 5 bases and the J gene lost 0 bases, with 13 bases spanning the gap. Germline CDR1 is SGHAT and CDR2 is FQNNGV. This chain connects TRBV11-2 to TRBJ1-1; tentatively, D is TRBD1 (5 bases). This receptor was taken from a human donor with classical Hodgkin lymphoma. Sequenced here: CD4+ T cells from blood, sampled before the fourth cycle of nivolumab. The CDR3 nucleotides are TGTGCCAGCAGCGGACACCCGGGTCTGAACACTGAAGCTTTCTTT. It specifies CASSGHPGLNTEAFF.